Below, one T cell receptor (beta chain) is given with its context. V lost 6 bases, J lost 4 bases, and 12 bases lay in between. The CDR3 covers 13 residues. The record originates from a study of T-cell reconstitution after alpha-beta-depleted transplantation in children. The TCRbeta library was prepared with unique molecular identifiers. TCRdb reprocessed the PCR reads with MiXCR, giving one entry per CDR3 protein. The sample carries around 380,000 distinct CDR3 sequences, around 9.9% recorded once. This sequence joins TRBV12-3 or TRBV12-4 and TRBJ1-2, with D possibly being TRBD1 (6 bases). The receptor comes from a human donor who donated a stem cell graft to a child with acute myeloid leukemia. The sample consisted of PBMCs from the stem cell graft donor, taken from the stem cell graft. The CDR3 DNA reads TGTGCCAGCAGCCCAGGACAGTTCTATGGCTACACCTTC. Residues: CASSPGQFYGYTF.